This TCR beta chain was obtained from a study of blood T cell repertoires in COVID-19. Study-wide context: The United States, Italy and Spain provided the acute and convalescent COVID-19 samples. Sample material is recorded as cDNA or gDNA derived from T cells, B-cell-depleted T cells, or PBMCs.

Authors' data handling: Cell counts per sample came from amplifying reference gene primers. Clones were sequenced by immunoSEQ multiplex PCR, and TCRdb holds only the in-frame ones, with some missing. V and J calls plus clone size are reproduced from that table; the DNA served to infer D and trimming. The data show about 160,000 clones, about nine tenths seen once. Sequencing input: peripheral blood. The sequence derives from a man aged 55 to 69 with active or convalescent COVID-19.

CDR3 bases: TGTGCCAGCAGCTTGTTTAGTCCTAGAGAGACCCAGTACTTC. It encodes CASSLFSPRETQYF. The V gene is TRBV5-8, the J gene TRBJ2-5; unclear D gene. Between the trimmed V and J ends, which lost 1 base and 4 bases, there was a span of 11 bases. The germline CDR1 and CDR2 sequences are SGHTS and YDEGEE. The CDR3 spans 14 residues.